A selection of T cell receptor beta chains follows, all from one sample in a study of OX40 agonist ivuxolimab in advanced cancers. Some clones are missing from TCRdb's copy, which holds only in-frame ones; the method was immunoSEQ multiplex PCR. Here the sample spans 55,000 to 90,000 clones, approximately 81% being singletons. The source was CD4+ or CD8+ T cells sorted from blood, collected in a trial of the OX40 agonist ivuxolimab. The receptors were gathered from an adult with an advanced solid tumor such as melanoma, head and neck, liver or kidney cancer. CDR3s include the opening cysteine and the closing phenylalanine or tryptophan. The order of the fields is clone size, J gene, V gene, D gene, CDR3 DNA, CDR3 protein. The D gene is left open where the match is weak. For some rows the clone size is stated as once, few or many, or as a class when expanded; others skip it.

NA	TRBJ2-3	TRBV9	NA	TGTGCCAGCAGCGCTCACACAGATACGCAGTATTTT	CASSAHTDTQYF
NA	TRBJ1-5	TRBV19	NA	TGTGCCAGTAGTGAGATCAGGGGTCAGCCCCAGCATTTT	CASSEIRGQPQHF
NA	TRBJ2-2	TRBV7-2	NA	TGTGCCAGCAGCTTATTTGCAGGGGCGAACACCGGGGAGCTGTTTTTT	CASSLFAGANTGELFF
NA	TRBJ2-7	TRBV15	TRBD2	TGTGCCACCAGCAGAGGCAGCGGGGGGGCCGGGCAGTACTTC	CATSRGSGGAGQYF
NA	TRBJ2-7	TRBV5-1	NA	TGCGCCAGCAGCTCAACCGGGACCCCCTACGAGCAGTACTTC	CASSSTGTPYEQYF
NA	TRBJ2-6	TRBV30	NA	TGTGCCTGGAGTGGCAGGGGTTACTCTGGGGCCAACGTCCTGACTTTC	CAWSGRGYSGANVLTF
NA	TRBJ2-3	TRBV18	TRBD2	TGTGCCAGCTCACCACCGGGACTAGCGGGCGGGGATACGCAGTATTTT	CASSPPGLAGGDTQYF
NA	TRBJ2-3	TRBV5-1	TRBD1	TGCGCCAGCAGGCGAAGACAGGGTTCCTCAGATACGCAGTATTTT	CASRRRQGSSDTQYF
once	TRBJ2-5	TRBV5-6	NA	TGTGCCAGCAGCAAGGTCGGGGAGACCCAGTACTTC	CASSKVGETQYF
NA	TRBJ2-3	TRBV7-9	TRBD1	TGTGCCAGCAGCTTAGGGACAGGGCGACCCCTCACAGATACGCAGTATTTT	CASSLGTGRPLTDTQYF
NA	TRBJ1-2	TRBV5-1	NA	TGCGCCAGCAGCTCGAACCCAGGAGGGGTGTATGGCTACACCTTC	CASSSNPGGVYGYTF
NA	TRBJ1-5	TRBV29-1	TRBD1	TGCAGCGCGTCACAGGGGATTAGCAATCAGCCCCAGCATTTT	CSASQGISNQPQHF
few	TRBJ1-3	TRBV7-9	NA	TGTGCCAGCAGCTTAGCAGGGGCTGGAAACACCATATATTTT	CASSLAGAGNTIYF
NA	TRBJ1-1	TRBV7-9	NA	TGTGCCAGCAGATCACAGGGAGCTGAAGCTTTCTTT	CASRSQGAEAFF
once	TRBJ1-3	TRBV6-1	NA	TGTGCCAGCAGTGTGAAGGGAAACACCATATATTTT	CASSVKGNTIYF
medium-sized	TRBJ1-1	TRBV29-1	NA	TGCAGCGTTGGACATTTAGAAGCTTTCTTT	CSVGHLEAFF
NA	TRBJ2-3	TRBV4-1	NA	TGCGCCAGCAGCCACGGAGGACAGACAGATACGCAGTATTTT	CASSHGGQTDTQYF
NA	TRBJ2-7	TRBV7-2	NA	TGTGCCAGCAACTCCACTACCTACGAGCAGTACTTC	CASNSTTYEQYF
few	TRBJ1-6	TRBV4-1	NA	TGCGCCAGCAGCCAAGGCTTATATCCCCTCCACTTT	CASSQGLYPLHF
NA	TRBJ1-2	TRBV6-1	TRBD1	TGTGCCAAATCGACAGGGACAAACTATGGCTACACCTTC	CAKSTGTNYGYTF
NA	TRBJ1-2	TRBV2	TRBD1	TGTGCCAGCAGTGGGGACAGGGTCGAAGCTGGCTACACCTTC	CASSGDRVEAGYTF
NA	TRBJ1-5	TRBV30	NA	TGTGCCTGGAGTACAAGGAACAGCAATCAGCCCCAGCATTTT	CAWSTRNSNQPQHF
NA	TRBJ1-1	TRBV23-1	NA	TGCGCCAGCACCTCCCCCGGACCGAACACTGAAGCTTTCTTT	CASTSPGPNTEAFF
NA	TRBJ1-6	TRBV10-3	TRBD1	TGTGCCATCAGTGGGACAGGGGCTGATTCACCCCTCCACTTT	CAISGTGADSPLHF
NA	TRBJ1-4	TRBV19	NA	TGTGCCAGTAGTATAACCGGTCAATCCCCCACCGAAAAACTGTTTTTT	CASSITGQSPTEKLFF
NA	TRBJ1-2	TRBV7-8	NA	TGTGCCAGCAGCTTAATGAGCCGGGGAGCCAACTATGGCTACACCTTC	CASSLMSRGANYGYTF
NA	TRBJ2-7	TRBV7-8	TRBD1	TGTGCCAGCAGCTTAACTACGGTGAGGTCGGGACAGGGGAGGGGCGAGCAGTACTTC	CASSLTTVRSGQGRGEQYF